This entry concerns a single TCR beta chain. The antigen is undetermined. The CDR3 has 17 amino acids. From germline, CDR1 is KGHDR and CDR2 SFDVKD. TCRdb reanalyzed the 5' RACE reads, giving one entry per CDR3 protein sequence and no DNA. The table lists 500,000 to 600,000 distinct CDR3 sequences, with 3% to 4.5% in the top ten. This sample was included in a study of T cells expressing NK-cell markers. About the research overall: Underlying the TCR beta repertoires were sorted CD3+CD56+NKG2C+, CD3+CD56+NKG2C- and CD3+CD56-NKG2C+ T cells.

Findings of the study overall: NKG2C+ dominant clonotype frequencies in five or six donors were about 1.0-8% of CD8+ T cells.

The material sequenced was blood T cells: a sorted CD56 or NKG2C T cell subset, CD4+ or CD8+ T cells, or bulk PBMC T cells (not recorded which). The TCR was taken from a man younger than 35 in good health. The V call is TRBV24-1, the J call TRBJ2-2; the TRBD1 assignment by TCRdb is unverifiable without DNA. Here the CDR3 reads CATSDIGTGVLTGELFF.